This TCR beta chain was recovered during a study of blood T cell repertoires in COVID-19. Turning to the study itself: The United States, Italy and Spain provided the acute and convalescent COVID-19 samples. From T cells, B-cell-depleted T cells, or PBMCs came the material, which was cDNA or gDNA.

Germline values: CDR1 SSHAT, CDR2 FNYEAQ (reference sequence). V lost 3 bases, J lost 4 bases, and 9 bases lay in between. CDR3 length equals 13 residues. Original analysis: The assay estimated nucleated cells by amplifying reference gene primers. The table came from immunoSEQ multiplex PCR; TCRdb's copy has only in-frame clones and leaves some out. That table furnishes V, J and clone size, whereas the DNA furnished D and trimming. The repertoire has a few hundred thousand clones, around nine tenths of them found once; the top ten carry 1%. The clonotype originates from a man in his forties or fifties with active or convalescent COVID-19. V usage is TRBV7-7 and J usage is TRBJ2-5; D not resolved. The specimen was peripheral blood. CDR3 residues: CASSFSHGETQYF. For the CDR3, the DNA is TGTGCCAGCAGCTTTTCCCACGGAGAGACCCAGTACTTC.